This T cell receptor (beta chain) derives from a study of cytomegalovirus exposure and HLA in healthy donors. PCR primers comprised 60 Vbeta and 13 Jbeta primers. TCRdb keeps only in-frame clones here, not all; method: immunoSEQ multiplex PCR. Here the sample spans approximately 160,000 clones, 65% to 90% being singletons. This CDR3 region has 14 residues. With V trimmed by 2 bases and J by 8 bases, 6 bases remained unmatched. The germline V gene has CDR1 SGHRS and CDR2 YFSETQ. This clone occurred a few times. The specimen sequenced was PBMCs. This TCR came from a human donor in good health. The V and J genes are TRBV5-1 and TRBJ2-1; the match to TRBD1 covers 8 bases. The CDR3 loop is CASSLSSDRDEQFF. The CDR3 DNA sequence: TGCGCCAGCAGCTTATCCTCGGACAGGGATGAGCAGTTCTTC.